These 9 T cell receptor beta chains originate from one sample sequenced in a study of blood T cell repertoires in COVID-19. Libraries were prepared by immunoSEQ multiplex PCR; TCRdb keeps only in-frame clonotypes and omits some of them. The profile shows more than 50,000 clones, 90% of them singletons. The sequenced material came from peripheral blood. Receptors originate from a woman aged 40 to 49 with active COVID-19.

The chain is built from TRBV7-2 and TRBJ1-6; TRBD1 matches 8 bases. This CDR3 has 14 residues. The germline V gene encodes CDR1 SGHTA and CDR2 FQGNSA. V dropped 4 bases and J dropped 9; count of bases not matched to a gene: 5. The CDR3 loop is CASSWGTGGSPLHF. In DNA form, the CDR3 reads TGTGCCAGCAGCTGGGGAACAGGGGGTTCACCCCTCCACTTT.

The CDR3, as DNA: TGTGCCAGTAGTCCCGGACAGGGGGTTGTTAGCAATCAGCCCCAGCATTTT. Its protein product is CASSPGQGVVSNQPQHF. The chain combines TRBV19 with TRBJ1-5, with 10 bases lining up with TRBD1. Trimming cost V 5 bases and J 0 bases; bases outside gene matches: 7. Germline loops: CDR1 LNHDA, CDR2 SQIVND (reference sequence). This CDR3 is 17 amino acids long.

CDR3 amino acids: CASSPTGLNYGYTF. The CDR3 DNA sequence: TGCGCCAGCAGCCCGACAGGGCTTAACTATGGCTACACCTTC. The chain employs TRBV5-1 and TRBJ1-2; 7 bases are shared with TRBD1. In germline, CDR1 is SGHRS, CDR2 YFSETQ. CDR3 length equals 14 residues. The trim removed 4 bases at V and 1 base at J, leaving 4 bases unmatched.

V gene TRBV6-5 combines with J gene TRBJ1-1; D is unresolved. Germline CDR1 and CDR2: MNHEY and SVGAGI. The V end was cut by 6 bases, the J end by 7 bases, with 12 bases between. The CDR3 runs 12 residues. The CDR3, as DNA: TGTGCCAGCAGAGCAGGAGGATTTGAAGCTTTCTTT. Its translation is CASRAGGFEAFF.

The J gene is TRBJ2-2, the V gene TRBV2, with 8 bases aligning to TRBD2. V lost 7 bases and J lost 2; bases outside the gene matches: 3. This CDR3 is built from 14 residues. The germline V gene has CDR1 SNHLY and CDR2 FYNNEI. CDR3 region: CASNSGVNTGELFF. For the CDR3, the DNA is TGTGCCAGCAATAGCGGGGTTAACACCGGGGAGCTGTTTTTT.

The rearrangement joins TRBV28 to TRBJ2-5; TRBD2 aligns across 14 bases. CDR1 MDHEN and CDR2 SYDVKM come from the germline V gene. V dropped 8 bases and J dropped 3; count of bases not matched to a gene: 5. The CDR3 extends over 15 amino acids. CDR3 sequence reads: CASSTTSGGEETQYF. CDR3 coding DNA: TGTGCCAGCTCGACGACTAGCGGGGGGGAAGAGACCCAGTACTTC.

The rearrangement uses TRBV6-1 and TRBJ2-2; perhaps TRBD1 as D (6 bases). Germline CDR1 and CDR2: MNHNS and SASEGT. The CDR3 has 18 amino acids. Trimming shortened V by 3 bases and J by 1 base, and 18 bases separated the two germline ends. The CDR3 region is CASSDRRGNLRNTGELFF. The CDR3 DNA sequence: TGTGCCAGCAGTGATCGCAGGGGAAATCTACGGAACACCGGGGAGCTGTTTTTT.

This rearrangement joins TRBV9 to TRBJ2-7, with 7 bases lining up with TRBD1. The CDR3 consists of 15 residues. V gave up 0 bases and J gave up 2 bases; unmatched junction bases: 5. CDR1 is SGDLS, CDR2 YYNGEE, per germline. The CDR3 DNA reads TGTGCCAGCAGCGTAGCAGGGGGTCAACCCTACGAGCAGTACTTC. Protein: CASSVAGGQPYEQYF. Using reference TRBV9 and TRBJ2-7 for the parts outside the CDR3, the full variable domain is DSGVTQTPKHLITATGQRVTLRCSPRSGDLSVYWYQQSLDQGLQFLIQYYNGEERAKGNILERFSAQQFPDLHSELNLSSLELGDSALYFCASSVAGGQPYEQYFGPGTRLTVT.

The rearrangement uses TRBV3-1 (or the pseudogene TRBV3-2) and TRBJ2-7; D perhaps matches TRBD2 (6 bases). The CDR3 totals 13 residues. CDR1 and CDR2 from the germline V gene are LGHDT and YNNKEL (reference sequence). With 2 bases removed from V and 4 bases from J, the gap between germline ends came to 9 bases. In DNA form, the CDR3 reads TGTGCCAGCAGCCAAACTGGAGGGTACGAGCAGTACTTC. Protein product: CASSQTGGYEQYF.